This TCR beta chain was sequenced during a study of blood T cells in healthy people across ages. For the study at large: Template switching caught about one barcoded beta molecule for each two T cells. Findings of the study overall: Comparison with aged donors showed that long-lived donors had more naive CD4+ cells and higher diversity. A roughly linear age-dependent decrease characterized TCR beta diversity per million T cells.

Sample donors were healthy Caucasian individuals that came from Russia, aged roughly 6 to 95. Trimming left V 0 bases short and J 4 bases short, with 15 bases between. CDR3 length equals 15 residues. The germline V gene has CDR1 SQVTM and CDR2 ANQGSEA. This clonotype was counted only a few times. Its specificity is not known. For the second PCR, which ran for 7 to 11 cycles, a sample-barcoded 5' primer and a J-beta primer mix were used. TCRdb re-called the 5' RACE reads through MiXCR, storing one row per CDR3 protein. The table lists approximately 1,700,000 distinct CDR3 sequences, 30% to 40% of them singletons, with roughly 23% in the top ten.

This TCR was sampled from a human donor in good health. Input material: blood. The chain uses TRBV29-1 and TRBJ1-2; no firm D call. CDR3 DNA: TGCAGCGTTGAAGATCTTATGGGCGGATTCTATGGCTACACCTTC. Translation: CSVEDLMGGFYGYTF.